Following are 9 T cell receptor beta chains from one sample sequenced in a study of type 1 and type 2 diabetes patients. The PCR template was genomic DNA. A primer set of 30 forward and 13 reverse primers amplified the CDR3. TCRdb re-called the multiplex PCR reads through MiXCR, storing one row per CDR3 protein. The sample contains 270,000 or so distinct CDR3 sequences, 45% to 60% of which appear only once. Sequencing input: peripheral blood mononuclear cells (PBMCs). The receptors originated from a man aged 18 to 29 with type 2 diabetes.

This CDR3 is CASSSQHRNTEAFF. The CDR3 nucleotides are TGTGCCAGCAGCTCCCAACATCGGAACACTGAAGCTTTCTTT. The rearrangement links TRBV7-2 to TRBJ1-1; D uncertain. CDR1 is SGHTA and CDR2 is FQGNSA in the germline V gene. There are 14 residues in the CDR3. Trimming cost V 4 bases and J 1 base, with 10 bases left between them.

This clonotype has ten or more counts. The chain recombines TRBV20-1 with TRBJ1-1; D gene uncertain. The CDR3 is made up of 11 amino acids. The V end lost 2 bases, the J end lost 6 bases, and 7 bases lay between the germline ends. Germline CDR1 and CDR2: DFQATT and SNEGSKA (reference sequence). The CDR3 loop is CSARRTAEAFF. CDR3 coding DNA: TGCAGTGCTAGACGGACGGCTGAAGCTTTCTTT.

The gene calls are TRBV7-2 and TRBJ2-5; D remains unclear. Germline CDR1 SGHTA, CDR2 FQGNSA. The CDR3 spans 14 residues. The germline V and J ends were trimmed by 5 bases and 2 bases, with 12 bases remaining between them. For the CDR3, the DNA is TGTGCCAGCAGCCCCGGAGCCGTACAAGAGACCCAGTACTTC. Protein sequence: CASSPGAVQETQYF.

The CDR3 nucleotides are TGTGCCAGCAGTGATCGGGGGGGGCTTAGTGATCCCCAGCATTTT. Its translation is CASSDRGGLSDPQHF. The chain recombines TRBV2 with TRBJ1-5, with TRBD1 as a possible D gene (6 bases). V lost 3 bases and J 10 bases, leaving 19 bases between the germline ends. The CDR3 is 15 amino acids. CDR1 SNHLY and CDR2 FYNNEI come from the germline V gene.

Note on this clonotype: Relative to the germline gene, one junction end is altered; a read error may explain this. V usage is TRBV2 and J usage is TRBJ2-7; no firm D call. The CDR3 is made up of 14 amino acids. CDR1 and CDR2 from the germline V gene are SNHLY and FYNNEI. Here the CDR3 reads CASSPEHPNYELYF. As DNA, the CDR3 is TGTGCCAGCAGCCCAGAGCACCCGAACTACGAGCTGTACTTC.

The V gene is TRBV11-3, the J gene TRBJ2-3; D call uncertain. Germline V gene data show CDR1 as SGHNT and CDR2 as YENEEA. V dropped 5 bases and J dropped 5 bases, with 14 bases sitting between them. The CDR3 loop spans 14 amino acids. The CDR3 sequence: CASSHPGREDTQYF. The DNA of the CDR3 is TGTGCCAGCAGCCACCCAGGTAGGGAAGATACGCAGTATTTT.

The chain joins TRBV11-3 to TRBJ2-1, with 7 bases lining up with TRBD2. Germline trimming cut 5 bases from V and 7 bases from J; bases unmatched to any gene: 5. Germline CDR1 and CDR2: SGHNT and YENEEA. The CDR3 has 13 amino acids. The CDR3 spells CASSPAGVNEQFF. DNA for the CDR3: TGTGCCAGCAGCCCGGCGGGAGTTAATGAGCAGTTCTTC.

The gene calls are TRBV20-1 and TRBJ1-1; TRBD1 aligns across 8 bases. Trimming cost V 1 base and J 3 bases; bases outside gene matches: 1. The CDR3 sequence is 13 residues long. The V gene's germline CDR1 is DFQATT and CDR2 SNEGSKA (reference sequence). This CDR3 is CSARVQGDTEAFF. In DNA form, the CDR3 reads TGCAGTGCTAGAGTACAGGGGGACACTGAAGCTTTCTTT.

The chain has TRBV14 and TRBJ2-1; weak D call: TRBD2 (6 bases). Germline CDR1 is SGHDN and CDR2 is FVKESK. V lost 4 bases and J 6 bases, leaving 7 bases between the germline ends. CDR3 size: 12 residues. The CDR3: CASSRGLNEQFF. The CDR3 nucleotides read TGTGCCAGCAGCCGGGGACTCAATGAGCAGTTCTTC. Supplemented by reference TRBV14 and TRBJ2-1, the full variable domain reads EAGVTQFPSHSVIEKGQTVTLRCDPISGHDNLYWYRRVMGKEIKFLLHFVKESKQDESGMPNNRFLAERTGGTYSTLKVQPAELEDSGVYFCASSRGLNEQFFGPGTRLTVL.